This T cell receptor beta chain was found in a study of post-analysis software for immune sequencing data. On the study more broadly: Progressive-relapsing, secondary progressive and relapsing-remitting multiple sclerosis were among the disease courses included.

The germline V gene has CDR1 DFQATT and CDR2 SNEGSKA (reference sequence). CDR3 size: 12 residues. Trimming left V 6 bases short and J 0 bases short, with 8 bases between. Broader study findings: Among multiple sclerosis patients, normalized Chao1 diversity was significantly below that of controls. Pronounced co-clustering by F measure was evident among identically batched samples. In patients, TRBV5-6, TRBV5-1 and TRBV20-1 belonged to five TRBV segments found more frequently than in controls.

Sequencing libraries made from TCR beta cDNA carried unique molecular identifiers. In TCRdb, the PCR reads were re-called with MiXCR into one record per CDR3 protein. The sample comprises some 690,000 distinct CDR3 sequences, roughly 30% of which are singletons, and roughly 0.53% rests with the top ten. This clonotype was counted between two and nine times. Antigen: not known. The chain has TRBV20-1 and TRBJ1-1; no clear D gene. Sequencing input: blood. This receptor was obtained from a girl aged 10 to 17 with multiple sclerosis. The CDR3 protein is CSAPPLNTEAFF. The CDR3 DNA reads as TGCAGTGCGCCACCTTTGAACACTGAAGCTTTCTTT.